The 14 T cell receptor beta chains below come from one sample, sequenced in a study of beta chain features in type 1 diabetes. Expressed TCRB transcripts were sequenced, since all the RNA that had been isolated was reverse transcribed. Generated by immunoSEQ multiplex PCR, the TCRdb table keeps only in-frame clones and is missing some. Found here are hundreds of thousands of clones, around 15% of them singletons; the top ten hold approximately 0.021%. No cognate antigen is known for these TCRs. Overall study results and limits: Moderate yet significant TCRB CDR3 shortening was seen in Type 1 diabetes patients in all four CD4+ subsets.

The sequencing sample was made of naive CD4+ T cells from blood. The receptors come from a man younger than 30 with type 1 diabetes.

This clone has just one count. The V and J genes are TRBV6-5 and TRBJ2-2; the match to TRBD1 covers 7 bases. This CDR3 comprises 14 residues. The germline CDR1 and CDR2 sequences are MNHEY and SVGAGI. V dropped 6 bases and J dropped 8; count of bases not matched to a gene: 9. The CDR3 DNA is TGTGCCAGCAGCCTCGACAGGGCGAGGGGGGAGCTGTTTTTT. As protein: CASSLDRARGELFF.

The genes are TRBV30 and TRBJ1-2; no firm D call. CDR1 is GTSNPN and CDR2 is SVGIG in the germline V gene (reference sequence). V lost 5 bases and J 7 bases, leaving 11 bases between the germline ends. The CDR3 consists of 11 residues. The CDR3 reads CAWGLVFGYTF. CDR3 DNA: TGTGCCTGGGGCCTCGTATTTGGCTACACCTTC.

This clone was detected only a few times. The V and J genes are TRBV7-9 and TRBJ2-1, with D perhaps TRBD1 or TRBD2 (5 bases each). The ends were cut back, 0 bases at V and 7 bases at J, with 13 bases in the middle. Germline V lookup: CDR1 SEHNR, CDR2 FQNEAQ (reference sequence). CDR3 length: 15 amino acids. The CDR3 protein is CASSLAGTPSNEQFF. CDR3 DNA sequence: TGTGCCAGCAGCTTAGCAGGGACCCCTTCGAATGAGCAGTTCTTC.

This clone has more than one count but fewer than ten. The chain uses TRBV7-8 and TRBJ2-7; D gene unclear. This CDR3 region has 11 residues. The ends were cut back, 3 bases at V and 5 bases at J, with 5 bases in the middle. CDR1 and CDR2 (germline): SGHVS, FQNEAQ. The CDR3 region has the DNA TGTGCCAGCAGCTTGACGAACGAGCAGTACTTC. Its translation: CASSLTNEQYF. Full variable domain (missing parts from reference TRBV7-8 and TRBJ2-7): GAGVSQSPRYKVAKRGQDVALRCDPISGHVSLFWYQQALGQGPEFLTYFQNEAQLDKSGLPSDRFFAERPEGSVSTLKIQRTQQEDSAVYLCASSLTNEQYFGPGTRLTVT.

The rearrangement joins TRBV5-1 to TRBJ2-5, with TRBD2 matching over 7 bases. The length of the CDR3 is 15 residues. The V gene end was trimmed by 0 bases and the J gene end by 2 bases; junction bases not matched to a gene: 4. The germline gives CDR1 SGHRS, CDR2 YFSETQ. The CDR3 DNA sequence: TGCGCCAGCAGCTTGGGGCTAGCGGAACAAGAGACCCAGTACTTC. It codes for CASSLGLAEQETQYF. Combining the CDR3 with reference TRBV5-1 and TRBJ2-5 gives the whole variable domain KAGVTQTPRYLIKTRGQQVTLSCSPISGHRSVSWYQQTPGQGLQFLFEYFSETQRNKGNFPGRFSGRQFSNSRSEMNVSTLELGDSALYLCASSLGLAEQETQYFGPGTRLLVL.

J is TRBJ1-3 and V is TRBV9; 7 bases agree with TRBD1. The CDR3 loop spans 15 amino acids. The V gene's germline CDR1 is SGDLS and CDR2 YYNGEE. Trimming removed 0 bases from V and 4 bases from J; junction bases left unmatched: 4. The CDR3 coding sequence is TGTGCCAGCAGCGTAGCCGGGGGACAGGGAAACACCATATATTTT. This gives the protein CASSVAGGQGNTIYF. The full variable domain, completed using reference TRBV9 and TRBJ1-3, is DSGVTQTPKHLITATGQRVTLRCSPRSGDLSVYWYQQSLDQGLQFLIQYYNGEERAKGNILERFSAQQFPDLHSELNLSSLELGDSALYFCASSVAGGQGNTIYFGEGSWLTVV.

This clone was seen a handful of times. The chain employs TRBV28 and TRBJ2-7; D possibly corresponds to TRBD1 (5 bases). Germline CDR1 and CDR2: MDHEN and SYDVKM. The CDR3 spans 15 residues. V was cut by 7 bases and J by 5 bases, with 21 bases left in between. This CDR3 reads CASTTPLQGGNEQYF. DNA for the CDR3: TGTGCCAGCACCACACCTCTCCAGGGTGGGAACGAGCAGTACTTC.

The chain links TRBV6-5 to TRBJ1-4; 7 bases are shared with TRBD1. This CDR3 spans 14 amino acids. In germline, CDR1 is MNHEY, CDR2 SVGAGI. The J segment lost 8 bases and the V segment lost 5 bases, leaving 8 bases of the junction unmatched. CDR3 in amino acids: CASSLGTVREKLFF. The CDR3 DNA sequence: TGTGCCAGCAGTCTGGGGACAGTACGGGAAAAACTGTTTTTT.

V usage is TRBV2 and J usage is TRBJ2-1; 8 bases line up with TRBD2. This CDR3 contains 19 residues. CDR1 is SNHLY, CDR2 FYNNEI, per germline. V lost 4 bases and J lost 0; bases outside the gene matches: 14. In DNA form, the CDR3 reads TGTGCCAGCAGTGTGTGGACTAGCAGATCCAATAGCTCCTACAATGAGCAGTTCTTC. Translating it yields CASSVWTSRSNSSYNEQFF.

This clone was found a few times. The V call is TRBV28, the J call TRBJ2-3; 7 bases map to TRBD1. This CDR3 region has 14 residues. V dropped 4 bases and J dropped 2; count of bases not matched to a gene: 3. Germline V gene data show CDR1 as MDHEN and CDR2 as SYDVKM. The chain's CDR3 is CASSSGQNTDTQYF. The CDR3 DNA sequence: TGTGCCAGCAGTTCGGGACAGAACACAGATACGCAGTATTTT.

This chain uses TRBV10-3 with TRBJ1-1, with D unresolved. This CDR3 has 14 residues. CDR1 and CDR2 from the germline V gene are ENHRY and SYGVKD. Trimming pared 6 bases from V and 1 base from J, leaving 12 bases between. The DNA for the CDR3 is TGTGCCATCAGCCCGGATGCTGAGAACACTGAAGCTTTCTTT. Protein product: CAISPDAENTEAFF.

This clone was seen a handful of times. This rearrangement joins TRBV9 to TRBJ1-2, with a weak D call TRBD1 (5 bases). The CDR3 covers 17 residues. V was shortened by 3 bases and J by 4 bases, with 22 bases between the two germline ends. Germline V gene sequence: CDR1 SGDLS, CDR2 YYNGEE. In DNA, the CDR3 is TGTGCCAGCAGCGATAACCTGATCCCGGCAGGGTTCTATGGCTACACCTTC. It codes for CASSDNLIPAGFYGYTF.

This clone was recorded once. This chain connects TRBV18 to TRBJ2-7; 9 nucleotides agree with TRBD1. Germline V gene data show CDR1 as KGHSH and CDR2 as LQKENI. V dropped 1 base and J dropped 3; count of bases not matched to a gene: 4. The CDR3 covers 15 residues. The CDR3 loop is CASSPRSGQGYEQYF. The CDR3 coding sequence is TGTGCCAGCTCACCACGCTCGGGACAGGGCTACGAGCAGTACTTC. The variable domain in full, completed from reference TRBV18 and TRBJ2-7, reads NAGVMQNPRHLVRRRGQEARLRCSPMKGHSHVYWYRQLPEEGLKFMVYLQKENIIDESGMPKERFSAEFPKEGPSILRIQQVVRGDSAAYFCASSPRSGQGYEQYFGPGTRLTVT.

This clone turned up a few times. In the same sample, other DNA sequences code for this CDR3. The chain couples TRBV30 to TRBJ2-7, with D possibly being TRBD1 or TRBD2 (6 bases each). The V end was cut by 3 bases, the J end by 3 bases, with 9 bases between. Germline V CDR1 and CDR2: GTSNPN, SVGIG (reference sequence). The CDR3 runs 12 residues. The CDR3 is CAWSGGFYEQYF. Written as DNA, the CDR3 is TGTGCCTGGAGCGGGGGCTTCTACGAGCAGTACTTC.